What follows is one T cell receptor (beta chain) and its context. In the authors' workflow: Scientists estimated how many nucleated cells there were by amplifying reference gene primers. The assay was immunoSEQ multiplex PCR, and TCRdb's table has in-frame clones only and misses some. The V and J calls and clone size were taken over from that table, and D and trimming were inferred from the DNA. Of 120,000 to 150,000 clones listed, roughly 76% were seen once; the top ten hold roughly 8%. The source of the sample is a study of blood T cell repertoires in COVID-19. Whole-study context: Whether acute or convalescent, the COVID-19 samples came from the United States, Italy and Spain. T cells, B-cell-depleted T cells, or PBMCs supplied cDNA or gDNA.

The germline V gene encodes CDR1 LNHNV and CDR2 YYDKDF (reference sequence). Between the trimmed V and J ends, which lost 5 bases and 2 bases, there was a span of 12 bases. The CDR3 is made up of 14 amino acids. The sequencing input was peripheral blood. This TCR was recovered from a human donor with acute or convalescent COVID-19. The donor label of this sample is uncertain. The J gene is TRBJ1-1, the V gene TRBV15; maybe TRBD1 (6 bases). The CDR3, as DNA: TGTGCCACCAGCGCGTACAGGGATAACACTGAAGCTTTCTTT. Amino acid sequence: CATSAYRDNTEAFF.